The clone carrying this T cell receptor beta chain has only a few counts. The antigen is unknown. The CDR3 spans 14 residues. The ends were cut back, 3 bases at V and 1 base at J, with 9 bases in the middle. Germline V gene data show CDR1 as KGHSH and CDR2 as LQKENI. The authors ran a second PCR of about 6 to 11 cycles using a sample-barcoded 5' primer and a J-beta primer mix. One entry per CDR3 protein results from TCRdb running MiXCR on the 5' RACE reads. This table has 1.5 million to 2 million distinct CDR3 sequences, approximately 30% appearing once. This sample was taken from a study of blood T cells in healthy people across ages. Regarding the study as a whole: Changes seen in expanded clonotypes were possibly confounded by donor CMV status left unknown. Estimates of total diversity, which came from one million sequenced T cells, were considered to be underestimates.

This receptor was taken from a woman aged 25 to 39 in good health. V gene TRBV18 combines with J gene TRBJ1-1; TRBD1 might be the D (5 bases). Sequenced input: blood. The CDR3 sequence: CASSPWGENTEAFF. The CDR3 DNA follows: TGTGCCAGCTCACCCTGGGGGGAGAACACTGAAGCTTTCTTT.